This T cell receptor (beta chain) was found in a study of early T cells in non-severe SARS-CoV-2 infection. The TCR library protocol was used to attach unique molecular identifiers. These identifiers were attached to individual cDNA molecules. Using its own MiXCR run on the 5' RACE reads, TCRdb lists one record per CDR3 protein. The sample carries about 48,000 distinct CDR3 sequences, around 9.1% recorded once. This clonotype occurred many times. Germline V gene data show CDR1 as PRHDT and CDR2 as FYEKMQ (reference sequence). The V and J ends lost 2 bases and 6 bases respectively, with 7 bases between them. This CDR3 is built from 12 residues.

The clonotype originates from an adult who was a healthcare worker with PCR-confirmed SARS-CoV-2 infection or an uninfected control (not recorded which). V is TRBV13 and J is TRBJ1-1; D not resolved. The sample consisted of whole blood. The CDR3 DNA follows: TGTGCCAGCAGCTTAACTGGGGCTGAAGCTTTCTTT. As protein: CASSLTGAEAFF.